One TCR beta chain is described in this entry. Libraries were prepared by immunoSEQ multiplex PCR; TCRdb keeps only in-frame clonotypes and omits some of them. Among over 2 million clones, under 95% were seen once, and the ten largest hold roughly 0.34%. The data were taken from a study of shared clonotypes between healthy human individuals. Trimming removed 1 base at V and 2 bases at J, with 9 bases between. The CDR3 loop spans 16 amino acids. The germline V gene has CDR1 SEHNR and CDR2 FQNEAQ (reference sequence). This clonotype was sampled from a man aged 18 to 29 in good health. Some clones in this sample may be carry-over from other donors' samples. What was sequenced was naive CD4+ T cells from PBMCs. Subset specified: CD45RA+ positively selected. The chain has TRBV7-9 and TRBJ2-6; D call uncertain. CDR3 in DNA: TGTGCCAGCAGCTTAGTACCGAGGACTGGGGCCAACGTCCTGACTTTC. This gives the protein CASSLVPRTGANVLTF. The entire variable domain, with the rest obtained from reference TRBV7-9 and TRBJ2-6, is as follows: DTGVSQNPRHKITKRGQNVTFRCDPISEHNRLYWYRQTLGQGPEFLTYFQNEAQLEKSRLLSDRFSAERPKGSFSTLEIQRTEQGDSAMYLCASSLVPRTGANVLTFGAGSRLTVL.